This T cell receptor (beta chain) was obtained from a study of shared clonotypes between healthy human individuals. Study as a whole: The study drew on a couple of women and a few men aged 18 to 49 as donors.

Authors' processing steps: Junction-only sequences without quality scores came from ImmunoSEQ, so filtering differed. The table came from immunoSEQ multiplex PCR; TCRdb's copy has only in-frame clones and leaves some out. The V and J calls and clone size were taken over from that table, and D and trimming were inferred from the DNA. The sample lists approximately 2,000,000 clones, around 93% occurring once. CDR3 length equals 13 residues. The germline CDR1 and CDR2 sequences are SEHNR and FQNEAQ (reference sequence). V shed 6 bases and J shed 3 bases, with 9 bases lying between them. The V gene is TRBV7-9, the J gene TRBJ2-1; D is unresolved. This clonotype originated in a man in his late teens or twenties in good health. Some clones in this sample may be carry-over from other donors' samples. The sequenced sample was naive CD4+ T cells from PBMCs. Documented subset: CD45RA+ positively selected. This CDR3 is CASSVNGYNEQFF. The DNA for the CDR3 is TGTGCCAGCAGTGTCAACGGCTACAATGAGCAGTTCTTC. Variable domain in full (rest from reference TRBV7-9 and TRBJ2-1): DTGVSQNPRHKITKRGQNVTFRCDPISEHNRLYWYRQTLGQGPEFLTYFQNEAQLEKSRLLSDRFSAERPKGSFSTLEIQRTEQGDSAMYLCASSVNGYNEQFFGPGTRLTVL.